Shown below are 22 T cell receptor beta chains from a single sample sequenced in a study of blood T cells in healthy people across ages. The use of a sample-barcoded 5' primer and a J-beta primer mix characterized a second PCR of 7 to 11 cycles. One entry per CDR3 protein, called by TCRdb with MiXCR from the 5' RACE reads. The sample consists of hundreds of thousands of distinct CDR3 sequences, around 28% of them appearing once. Sequencing was carried out using blood. These receptors were obtained from a woman older than 75 in good health.

This clonotype has more than one count but fewer than ten. The genes are TRBV11-2 and TRBJ1-2; the D is unclear. Germline CDR1 reads SGHAT; CDR2 reads FQNNGV. Trimming took 4 bases from V and 8 from J, leaving 17 bases between them. The CDR3 contains 14 residues. The CDR3 here is CASSSWTARRGYTF. CDR3 DNA: TGTGCCAGCAGCTCCTGGACGGCGAGGAGGGGCTACACCTTC.

Comments on this clonotype: A much larger clone lies a single base off, so this may be a read error. The chain has TRBV15 and TRBJ2-7; D not resolved. Germline loops: CDR1 LNHNV, CDR2 YYDKDF (reference sequence). This CDR3 spans 15 amino acids. Trimming removed 0 bases from V and 10 bases from J, with 19 bases in between. The DNA of the CDR3 is TGTGCCACCAGCAGAGATGGGAACAGTGGAGAGGCCCAGTACTTC. Amino acids: CATSRDGNSGEAQYF.

The rearrangement links TRBV20-1 to TRBJ1-5; D is perhaps TRBD1 (5 bases). Germline V gene sequence: CDR1 DFQATT, CDR2 SNEGSKA (reference sequence). The CDR3 loop spans 15 amino acids. Trimming took off 0 bases at V and 3 bases at J, with 12 bases between the two ends. The CDR3 loop is CSARDRGSFNQPQHF. The CDR3 DNA follows: TGCAGTGCTAGAGATCGGGGCAGTTTCAATCAGCCCCAGCATTTT.

This clonotype showed up many times. The J gene is TRBJ2-5, the V gene TRBV4-2; 8 bases line up with TRBD1. In germline, CDR1 is LGHNA, CDR2 YNFKEQ. The CDR3 is 14 amino acids. The junction had 4 bases not matched to a gene; V was cut back by 3 bases and J by 4 bases. The CDR3 DNA reads TGTGCCAGCAGCCACCGGACAGGGAGAGAGACCCAGTACTTC. Protein product: CASSHRTGRETQYF.

This clonotype was detected ten times or more. The chain recombines TRBV29-1 with TRBJ1-2; D gene unclear. Trimming pared 2 bases from V and 5 bases from J, leaving 9 bases between. This CDR3 has 12 residues. CDR1 and CDR2 from the germline V gene are SQVTM and ANQGSEA. CDR3 sequence (DNA): TGCAGCGTTGAAAGAGCACCGTATGGCTACACCTTC. Translation gives CSVERAPYGYTF.

This clonotype was seen at least ten times. This chain links TRBV4-1 with TRBJ2-5, with D uncertain. Trimming removed 1 base at V and 7 bases at J, with 13 bases between. Germline V gene lookup returns CDR1 MGHRA and CDR2 YSYEKL. This CDR3 spans 14 amino acids. CDR3 in DNA: TGCGCCAGCAGCCAAGTGAGGACCGAGGCGACCCAGTACTTC. Translated: CASSQVRTEATQYF.

This clonotype was recorded only once. The chain carries TRBV6-5 and TRBJ1-1; a weak D match, TRBD1 (5 bases). Germline V CDR1 and CDR2: MNHEY, SVGAGI. Trimming removed 0 bases at V and 1 base at J, with 12 bases between. The CDR3 length is 16 residues. The CDR3 loop reads CASSYSLRGRNTEAFF. The CDR3 DNA reads TGTGCCAGCAGTTACTCCCTAAGGGGTCGGAACACTGAAGCTTTCTTT.

The rearrangement joins TRBV27 to TRBJ1-2; the D is unclear. The germline V gene encodes CDR1 MNHEY and CDR2 SMNVEV (reference sequence). Trimming removed 5 bases at V and 6 bases at J, with 10 bases between. The CDR3 extends over 12 amino acids. The CDR3 loop is CASSLLVNGYTF. CDR3 bases: TGTGCCAGCAGTCTATTGGTCAATGGCTACACCTTC.

This clonotype has just a few counts. The chain recombines TRBV20-1 with TRBJ1-2; D gene uncertain. Germline V lookup: CDR1 DFQATT, CDR2 SNEGSKA (reference sequence). The CDR3 length is 12 residues. V lost 3 bases and J 8 bases, leaving 13 bases between the germline ends. Written as DNA, the CDR3 is TGCAGTGCTAGGAGAGAGGACGGAGGCTACACCTTC. It translates to CSARREDGGYTF.

The rearrangement joins TRBV7-6 to TRBJ2-1, with D uncertain. Per the germline V gene, CDR1 is SGHVS and CDR2 is FNYEAQ. Trimming took off 1 base at V and 0 bases at J, with 13 bases between the two ends. The CDR3 has 17 residues. DNA for the CDR3: TGTGCCAGCAGCTTAGAACCAGGCCTGAGCTCCTACAATGAGCAGTTCTTC. Translating it yields CASSLEPGLSSYNEQFF.

The chain uses TRBV12-3 or TRBV12-4 and TRBJ2-3; D might be TRBD1 (6 bases). This CDR3 spans 14 amino acids. The V and J ends lost 7 bases and 4 bases respectively, with 15 bases between them. In DNA, the CDR3 is TGTGCCAGCATCACTAGAGGGGGAGCAGATACGCAGTATTTT. It translates to CASITRGGADTQYF.

This clonotype was counted ten times or more. The rearrangement joins TRBV28 to TRBJ2-3; 7 positions match TRBD1. The CDR3 consists of 14 residues. The V and J ends lost 7 bases and 2 bases, in that order; junction bases with no gene match: 6. Germline CDR1 reads MDHEN; CDR2 reads SYDVKM. CDR3 DNA: TGTGCCAGCACGCAGACAGGGATCACAGATACGCAGTATTTT. Translating gives CASTQTGITDTQYF.

This sequence joins TRBV7-9 and TRBJ2-1; no clear D gene. This CDR3 comprises 11 residues. Germline CDR1 SEHNR, CDR2 FQNEAQ (reference sequence). Between the trimmed V and J ends, which lost 5 bases and 13 bases, there was a span of 12 bases. CDR3 sequence (DNA): TGTGCCAGCAGCCCTACAATGACCCAGTTCTTC. This codes for CASSPTMTQFF.

On this clonotype: Being one base from a much bigger clone, this may be a read error. The chain combines TRBV20-1 with TRBJ2-7; possible D gene TRBD1, 6 bases. This CDR3 is 13 amino acids long. CDR1 is DFQATT and CDR2 is SNEGSKA in the germline V gene (reference sequence). The CDR3 loop reads CSASKGVSNERYF. The DNA of the CDR3 is TGCAGTGCTAGTAAGGGGGTATCCAACGAGCGGTACTTC.

As concerns this clonotype: This clone may be a read error of a much larger clone one base away. This chain uses TRBV13 with TRBJ2-3; D perhaps matches TRBD1 (6 bases). This CDR3 is built from 14 residues. Germline V CDR1 and CDR2: PRHDT, FYEKMQ (reference sequence). CDR3 protein: CASRSGVGTETQYF. CDR3 DNA sequence: TGTGCCAGCCGCTCAGGGGTCGGCACAGAGACGCAGTATTTT. The full variable domain, completed using reference TRBV13 and TRBJ2-3, is AAGVIQSPRHLIKEKRETATLKCYPIPRHDTVYWYQQGPGQDPQFLISFYEKMQSDKGSIPDRFSAQQFSDYHSELNMSSLELGDSALYFCASRSGVGTETQYFGPGTRLTVL.

In this sample, this clonotype turned up many times. This chain joins TRBV25-1 and TRBJ2-7, with 8 bases lining up with TRBD2. The V gene's germline CDR1 is MGHDK and CDR2 SYGVNS. This CDR3 is built from 18 residues. V was clipped by 11 bases and J by 2 bases; unmatched bases: 23. In nucleotides, the CDR3 is TGTGCCCCCCTCTCCCCGGAAAGCGGGGGTGAACGACCCTACGAGCAGTACTTC. Its protein product is CAPLSPESGGERPYEQYF.

This clonotype was detected many times. The CDR3 DNA reads TGCGCCAGCAGCCAAGATGAGCGGGACAAAGAGACCCAGTACTTC. This translates into CASSQDERDKETQYF. The chain employs TRBV4-1 and TRBJ2-5; D is perhaps TRBD2 (7 bases). V was pared by 0 bases and J by 3 bases, with 11 bases between. The germline V gene encodes CDR1 MGHRA and CDR2 YSYEKL. The length of the CDR3 is 15 residues.

On this clonotype itself: This may arise from a read error, as a much more abundant clone is one base away. This chain connects TRBV3-1 to TRBJ2-5; D is perhaps TRBD2 (5 bases). This CDR3 region has 13 residues. The V end lost 6 bases, the J end lost 3 bases, and 11 bases lay between the germline ends. Germline assignment: CDR1 LGHDT and CDR2 YNNKEL (reference sequence). CDR3 nucleotides: TGTGCCAGCAGGGGCATGCGGGAAGAGACCCAGTACTTC. Amino acids: CASRGMREETQYF.

The gene calls are TRBV7-2 and TRBJ2-4, with D possibly called TRBD1 or TRBD2 (5 bases each). The last part of the DNA fits TRBJ2-7 better; the J call may be wrong. Germline CDR1 is SGHTA and CDR2 is FQGNSA. This CDR3 has 14 residues. CDR3: CASSFYKGTYEQYF. The CDR3, as DNA: TGTGCCAGCAGTTTTTATAAAGGGACGTACGAGCAGTACTTC.

The chain uses TRBV7-2 and TRBJ2-1; 12 bases align to TRBD2. The trim removed 3 bases at V and 0 bases at J, leaving 6 bases unmatched. This CDR3 has 18 residues. The germline V gene has CDR1 SGHTA and CDR2 FQGNSA. DNA of the CDR3: TGTGCCAGCAGCTTCCCTAGCGGGAGGGCCCCCTCCTACAATGAGCAGTTCTTC. Its protein is CASSFPSGRAPSYNEQFF. The full variable domain, with the rest looked up from reference TRBV7-2 and TRBJ2-1, is GAGVSQSPSNKVTEKGKDVELRCDPISGHTALYWYRQSLGQGLEFLIYFQGNSAPDKSGLPSDRFSAERTGGSVSTLTIQRTQQEDSAVYLCASSFPSGRAPSYNEQFFGPGTRLTVL.

This clonotype was observed a few times. V gene TRBV11-2 combines with J gene TRBJ2-1; 15 nucleotides line up with TRBD2. The CDR3 consists of 20 residues. J gave up 0 bases and V 5 bases, and 11 bases lay outside the gene matches. The germline V gene has CDR1 SGHAT and CDR2 FQNNGV. The chain's CDR3 is CASSPSGLAGGPNSYNEQFF. In nucleotides, the CDR3 is TGTGCCAGCAGCCCAAGCGGACTAGCGGGGGGGCCTAACTCCTACAATGAGCAGTTCTTC.

The chain combines TRBV6-2 or TRBV6-3 with TRBJ1-5; D remains ambiguous. This CDR3 contains 14 residues. Per germline, CDR1 MNHEY and CDR2 SVGEGT. Trimming shortened V by 0 bases and J by 6 bases, and 9 bases separated the two germline ends. CDR3 coding DNA: TGTGCCAGCAGTTACTCGAGCAAACGTCAGCCCCAGCATTTT. This codes for CASSYSSKRQPQHF.